These T cell receptor beta chains were read from a single sample in a study of tumor-infiltrating lymphocytes in primary liver carcinoma. TCRdb used MiXCR to reprocess the multiplex PCR reads, holding one entry per CDR3 protein. In the table there are approximately 330,000 distinct CDR3 sequences, 65% of which are singletons. The sequenced material came from peripheral blood. Source of these receptors: a man in his forties with primary liver carcinoma and hepatitis B virus infection. The CDR3 runs from the conserved cysteine through the conserved F or W. The D gene is left open where the match is weak. Only some rows state a clone size, as once, few, many or a class for expanded clones.

DNA | CDR3 | D | J | size | V
TGTGCCAGCAGCACCCGGGACAGGGCTTTAACCGCCTATAATTCACCCCTCCACTTT | CASSTRDRALTAYNSPLHF | TRBD1 | TRBJ1-6 | few | TRBV13
TGTGTCAGCACCGGGATGTGGGACAATCAGTACTTC | CVSTGMWDNQYF | - | TRBJ2-4 | once | TRBV6-5
TGTGCCAGCAGCGCGGGACTATCGGGACCAGAGACCCAGTACTTC | CASSAGLSGPETQYF | TRBD2 | TRBJ2-5 | once | TRBV6-5
TGTGCCAGCAGTGAACGAGGGTATGGCTACACCTTC | CASSERGYGYTF | - | TRBJ1-2 | - | TRBV2
TGCACCAGCACCTGGGGCCCCACCGGCTATGGCTACACCTTC | CTSTWGPTGYGYTF | - | TRBJ1-2 | - | TRBV5-1
TGTGCCAGCAGCTTTCAAACCCTAGCGGGTAAAGATGAGCAGTTCTTC | CASSFQTLAGKDEQFF | TRBD2 | TRBJ2-1 | medium-sized | TRBV11-2
TGCGCCAGCAACTTAAACCAAGAGACCCAGTACTTC | CASNLNQETQYF | - | TRBJ2-5 | - | TRBV11-2
TGTGCCAGCAGCCAGGAGACTAGTGGGAGTATAAATGAGCGGTTCTTC | CASSQETSGSINERFF | - | TRBJ2-1 | - | TRBV4-2
TGTGCCAGCAGGGCAGGAGAGGGGCAAGAGACCCAGTACTTC | CASRAGEGQETQYF | - | TRBJ2-5 | - | TRBV11-2
TGTGCCTGGAGTGTGAGTCATGTGGTAAATGAGCAGTTCTTC | CAWSVSHVVNEQFF | - | TRBJ2-1 | few | TRBV30
TGTGCCAGCAGCTTAAAGCGGGAGGGCTTAAATACACAGTCTTTT | CASSLKREGLNTQSF | TRBD2 | TRBJ2-3 | - | TRBV11-1
TGTGCCAGCAGTAGACCGGGACAGGGGTCCTACGAGCAGTACTTC | CASSRPGQGSYEQYF | TRBD1 | TRBJ2-7 | many | TRBV6-5
TGTGCCAGCAGATGGGGATACGATGAGCAGTTCTTC | CASRWGYDEQFF | - | TRBJ2-1 | - | TRBV2
TGCGCCAGCAGCGTCGGACGGACTCAAGAGACCCAGTACTTC | CASSVGRTQETQYF | - | TRBJ2-5 | - | TRBV5-1
TGTGCCAGCAGTAAACCTGGGGGGGGCTACGAGCAGTACTTC | CASSKPGGGYEQYF | TRBD2 | TRBJ2-7 | many | TRBV28
TGTGCCAGCACCCGGGACACCCAAGAGACCCAGTACTTC | CASTRDTQETQYF | - | TRBJ2-5 | many | TRBV6-2/TRBV6-3
TGTGCCACCAGTGAGGGGGGAAAGGCCCGCTACGAGCAGTACTTC | CATSEGGKARYEQYF | - | TRBJ2-7 | - | TRBV24-1
TGTGCCAGCAGTTGGGGAGGTGAGCAGTTCTTC | CASSWGGEQFF | - | TRBJ2-1 | - | TRBV6-6
TGTGCCAGCAGCAGTGGACCCGGACATCAAGAGACCCAGTACTTC | CASSSGPGHQETQYF | - | TRBJ2-5 | - | TRBV11-2
TGTGCCAGCAGTTACTCGGACAGGGGGCGAGGTTCACCCCTCCACTTT | CASSYSDRGRGSPLHF | TRBD1 | TRBJ1-6 | many | TRBV6-5
TGTGCCAGCAGCTCAGAGCCTCTGAGCTCCTACGGGCAGTACTTC | CASSSEPLSSYGQYF | - | TRBJ2-7 | - | TRBV11-2
TGTGCCAGCAGTGCCCGAGAGGGGACCGGGGCCAACGTCCTGACTTTC | CASSAREGTGANVLTF | - | TRBJ2-6 | once | TRBV6-4
TGTGCTAGCAGCCAAGAGGGGGGTGTCGAGACCAAGTACTTC | CASSQEGGVETKYF | - | TRBJ2-5 | - | TRBV4-2
TGTGCCAGCTCCAGAGGAAACACCATATATTTT | CASSRGNTIYF | - | TRBJ1-3 | - | TRBV12-3/TRBV12-4
TGTGCCACCCCCGGCATGAGTGAAACCGGGGAGCTGTTTTTT | CATPGMSETGELFF | - | TRBJ2-2 | - | TRBV10-3
TGTGCCTCCAAAGGGGAGGCGGGCACCGGGGAACCGTTTTTT | CASKGEAGTGEPFF | - | TRBJ2-2 | - | TRBV10-3